Each of the 2 T cell receptor beta chains below was sequenced from the same sample in a study of T cells in Graves' hyperthyroidism and ophthalmopathy. Amplification of TCR beta CDR3 regions was performed using RNA transcripts as template. Primed by the HTBI set, a first-round RT-PCR was run on the TCR CDR3. TCRdb re-called the multiplex PCR reads through MiXCR, storing one row per CDR3 protein. The sample consists of some 500,000 distinct CDR3 sequences, roughly 16% of them appearing once. The specimen was blood. These receptors were obtained from a woman in her twenties or thirties with Graves' ophthalmopathy.

This clonotype was recorded at least ten times. V gene TRBV12-3 or TRBV12-4 combines with J gene TRBJ2-1; D is unclear. CDR3 length: 13 residues. The germline V and J ends were trimmed by 4 bases and 7 bases, with 11 bases remaining between them. The CDR3 protein is CASSSQVVNEQFF. CDR3 sequence (DNA): TGTGCCAGCAGTTCCCAGGTGGTGAATGAGCAGTTCTTC.

This clonotype was observed at least ten times. The chain joins TRBV7-9 to TRBJ2-6; no reliable D call. CDR1 is SEHNR and CDR2 is FQNEAQ in the germline V gene (reference sequence). The CDR3 length is 18 residues. Trimming shortened V by 8 bases and J by 2 bases, and 22 bases separated the two germline ends. The CDR3 is CASPPTKTRDTGANVLTF. CDR3 coding DNA: TGTGCCAGCCCTCCCACAAAAACCCGCGACACTGGGGCCAACGTCCTGACTTTC.